Only a few counts were recorded for the clone carrying this T cell receptor beta chain. V was cut by 5 bases and J by 6 bases, with 8 bases left in between. Germline V CDR1 and CDR2: MNHEY, SMNVEV (reference sequence). This CDR3 has 12 amino acids. Preparing the TCRbeta library involved the use of unique molecular identifiers. TCRdb called the PCR reads again in MiXCR, with one record for every CDR3 protein. The sample has 600,000 to 700,000 distinct CDR3 sequences, approximately 17% seen once; the top ten hold approximately 1%. The record originates from a study of T-cell reconstitution after alpha-beta-depleted transplantation in children.

The rearrangement links TRBV27 to TRBJ2-1, with D unresolved. This sequence was found in a human donor who donated a stem cell graft to a child with acute myeloid leukemia. The specimen comprised PBMCs from the stem cell graft donor, sampled from the stem cell graft. CDR3 sequence reads: CASSDPGNEQFF. The CDR3 DNA reads as TGTGCCAGCAGTGACCCAGGCAATGAGCAGTTCTTC.